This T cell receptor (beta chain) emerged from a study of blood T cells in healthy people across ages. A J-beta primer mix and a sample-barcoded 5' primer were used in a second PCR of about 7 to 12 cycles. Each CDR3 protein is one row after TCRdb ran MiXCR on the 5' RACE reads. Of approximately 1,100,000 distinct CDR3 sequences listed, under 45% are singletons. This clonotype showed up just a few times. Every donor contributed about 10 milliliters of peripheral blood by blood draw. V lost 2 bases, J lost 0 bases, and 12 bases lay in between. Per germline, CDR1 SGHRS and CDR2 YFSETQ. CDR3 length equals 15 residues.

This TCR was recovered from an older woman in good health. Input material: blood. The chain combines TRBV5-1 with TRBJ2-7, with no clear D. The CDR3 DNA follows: TGCGCCAGCAGCTTTTACGGGTCTGACTCCTACGAGCAGTACTTC. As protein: CASSFYGSDSYEQYF.